This T cell receptor beta chain was retrieved from a study of cytotoxic CD8 clonotypes in ibrutinib-treated CLL (dated by TCRdb to about 2021). A note on the overall study: In this cohort, approximately 15 patients were treatment-naive and some 10 were relapsed/refractory, while some 17 had unmutated IGHV. Responses were partial in some 24 patients and complete in 2; after median approximately 67 months follow-up, about 15 stayed in remission and approximately 12 progressed. Samples at response were collected after a median of about 12 months of treatment, with a range of roughly 6 to 36 months. Samples averaged roughly 260,000 productive templates and some 96,000 productive rearrangements. Longitudinal samples were available for 26 of the 86 trial participants. Cryopreserved peripheral blood mononuclear cells were obtained before treatment, at response, and at either sustained remission or disease progression. Every sample from remission and from progressive disease was obtained while the patients were still on ibrutinib.

A MiSeq instrument was used for deep resolution sequencing, which targeted depths ranging from 1 in 1 million up to 1 in 200,000 T cells, with coverage averaging 10x for each clonotype. The immunoSEQ hsTCRB Kit was used to generate TCR beta libraries. Under the source paper's analysis protocol: Data were analyzed with ImmunoSEQ Data Assistant and ImmunoSEQ Analyzer, with V, D and J genes assigned per IMGT definitions. Clonality was computed as one minus normalized Shannon entropy of productive rearrangement frequencies, ranging from 0 to 1. Public clonotype analysis was restricted to overrepresented clonotypes comprising at least 0.05% of each patient's repertoire. Repertoires from about a dozen age-matched healthy donors in immuneACCESS were used as clonality controls. The table comes from immuneACCESS by way of TCRdb, which keeps in-frame sequences with V and J called. Part of the clones is missing from these tables; in studies checked, under half for an unresolved V gene and the rest for unknown reasons. D and trimming were read from the DNA, whereas the V and J calls and clone size are those reported in that table. The sample data list about 200,000 clones, and about three quarters of these were observed just once. Approximately 6% of the sample belongs to the ten largest clones.

Points on this clone: Its antigen is still unknown. No much larger clonotype is one base removed from it; base qualities were not supplied.

Broad study findings and their caveats: Public clonotypes were rare and either contracted or stayed stable during treatment, and the rise in clonality at ibrutinib response reflected the expansion of private clonotypes. At baseline, clonality was higher than in age-matched healthy donors and showed a strong correlation with circulating CD8+ T-cell counts. Lymph node repertoires were not examined, and the timing of sampling was not matched between patients in sustained remission and those whose disease progressed. Clonality rose at ibrutinib response, remained stable during sustained remission, and dropped back toward baseline at progression.

From the cysteine through the phenylalanine, the CDR3 covers 13 amino acids. The read is trimmed to its CDR3 DNA, 39 bases read in frame from base 1. CDR1 and CDR2, per the germline V gene (reference sequence), are WNHNN and SYGVQD. V is trimmed back by 2 bases and J by 7 bases, and the junction contains 3 bases that no gene match accounts for. The sample's time point, from its label and the paper: approximately eleven months on ibrutinib. For TCR beta library preparation, 2 to 2.5 micrograms of genomic DNA were isolated from cryopreserved PBMCs. Longitudinal blood samples from CLL patients on ibrutinib monotherapy were analyzed using high-throughput TCR beta sequencing. Patients were enrolled in a phase 2 open-label single-center ibrutinib monotherapy trial.

This receptor was taken from a human donor with chronic lymphocytic leukemia. Specimen: PBMCs, collected after 12 months of ibrutinib treatment. The chain couples TRBV10-1 to TRBJ1-2; TRBD1 lines up with 8 middle nucleotides. The CDR3: CASSETTGAGYTF. The DNA reads TGCGCCAGCAGTGAGACGACAGGGGCTGGCTACACCTTC.